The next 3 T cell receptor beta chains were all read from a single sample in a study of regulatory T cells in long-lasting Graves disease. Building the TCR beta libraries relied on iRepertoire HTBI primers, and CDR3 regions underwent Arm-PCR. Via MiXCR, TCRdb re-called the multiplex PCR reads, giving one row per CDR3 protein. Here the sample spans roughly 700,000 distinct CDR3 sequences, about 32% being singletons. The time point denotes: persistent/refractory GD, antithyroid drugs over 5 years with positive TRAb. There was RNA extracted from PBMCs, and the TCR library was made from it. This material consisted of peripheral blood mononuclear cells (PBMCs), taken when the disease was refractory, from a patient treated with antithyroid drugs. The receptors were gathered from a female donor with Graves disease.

CDR3 sequence: CSARSGTTGELFF. The CDR3 DNA reads TGCAGTGCTAGATCAGGAACCACCGGGGAGCTGTTTTTT. The rearrangement joins TRBV20-1 to TRBJ2-2, with unresolved D. Germline CDR1 DFQATT, CDR2 SNEGSKA (reference sequence). This CDR3 has 13 amino acids. V was shortened by 2 bases and J by 4 bases, with 8 bases between the two germline ends.

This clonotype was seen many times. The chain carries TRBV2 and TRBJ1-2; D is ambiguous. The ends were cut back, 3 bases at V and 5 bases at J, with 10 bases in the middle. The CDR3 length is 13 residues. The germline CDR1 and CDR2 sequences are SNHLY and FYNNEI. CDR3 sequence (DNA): TGTGCCAGCAGTGATGGGCTGGAATATGGCTACACCTTC. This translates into CASSDGLEYGYTF.

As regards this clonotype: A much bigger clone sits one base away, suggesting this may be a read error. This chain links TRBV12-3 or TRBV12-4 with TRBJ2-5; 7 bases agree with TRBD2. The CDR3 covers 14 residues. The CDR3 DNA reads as TGTGCCAGCAGCTTGGGGGGGTCGGAAGAGACCCAGCACTTC. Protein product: CASSLGGSEETQHF.